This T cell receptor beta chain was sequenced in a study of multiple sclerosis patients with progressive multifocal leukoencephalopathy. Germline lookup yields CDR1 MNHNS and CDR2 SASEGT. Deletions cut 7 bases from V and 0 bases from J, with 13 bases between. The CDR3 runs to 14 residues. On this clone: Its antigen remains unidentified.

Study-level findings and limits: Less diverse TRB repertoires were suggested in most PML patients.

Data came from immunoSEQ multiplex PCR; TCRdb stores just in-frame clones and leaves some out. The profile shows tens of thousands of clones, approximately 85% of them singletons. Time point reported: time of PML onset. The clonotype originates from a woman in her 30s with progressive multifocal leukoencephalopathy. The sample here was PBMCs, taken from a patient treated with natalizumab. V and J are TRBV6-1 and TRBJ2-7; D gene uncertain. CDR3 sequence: CASTRSRLSYEQYF. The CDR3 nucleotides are TGTGCCAGCACCCGGTCCCGGCTCTCCTACGAGCAGTACTTC.